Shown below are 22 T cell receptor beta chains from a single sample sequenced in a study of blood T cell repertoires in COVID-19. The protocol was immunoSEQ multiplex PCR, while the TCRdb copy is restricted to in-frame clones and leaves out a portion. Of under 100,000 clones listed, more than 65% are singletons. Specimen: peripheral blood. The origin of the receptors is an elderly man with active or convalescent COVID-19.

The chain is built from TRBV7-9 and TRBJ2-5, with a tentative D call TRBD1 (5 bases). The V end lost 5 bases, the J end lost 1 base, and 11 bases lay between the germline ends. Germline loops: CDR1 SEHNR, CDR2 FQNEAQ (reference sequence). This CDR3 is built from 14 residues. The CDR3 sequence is CASSTRQIQETQYF. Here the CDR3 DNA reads TGTGCCAGCAGCACCCGACAGATCCAAGAGACCCAGTACTTC.

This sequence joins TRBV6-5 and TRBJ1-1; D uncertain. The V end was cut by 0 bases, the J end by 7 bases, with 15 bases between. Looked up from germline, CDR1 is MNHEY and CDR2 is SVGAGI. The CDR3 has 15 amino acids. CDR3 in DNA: TGTGCCAGCAGTTACTCTCGCCCGGGGAGGGATGAAGCTTTCTTT. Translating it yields CASSYSRPGRDEAFF.

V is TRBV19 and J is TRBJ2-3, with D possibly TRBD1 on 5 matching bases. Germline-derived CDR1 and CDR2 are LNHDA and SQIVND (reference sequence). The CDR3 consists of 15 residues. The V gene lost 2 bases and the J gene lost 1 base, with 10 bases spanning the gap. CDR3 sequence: CASSILGPGTDTQYF. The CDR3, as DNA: TGTGCCAGTAGTATATTGGGGCCTGGCACAGATACGCAGTATTTT.

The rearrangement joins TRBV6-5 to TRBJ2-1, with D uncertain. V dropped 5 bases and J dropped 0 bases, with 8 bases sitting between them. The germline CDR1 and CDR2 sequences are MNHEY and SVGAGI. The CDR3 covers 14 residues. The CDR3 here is CASSPRPSYNEQFF. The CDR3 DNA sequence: TGTGCCAGCAGTCCGCGTCCCTCCTACAATGAGCAGTTCTTC.

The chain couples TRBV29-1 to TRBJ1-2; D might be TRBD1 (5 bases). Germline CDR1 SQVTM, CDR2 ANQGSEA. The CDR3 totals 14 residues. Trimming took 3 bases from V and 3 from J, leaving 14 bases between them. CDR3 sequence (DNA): TGCAGCGTTGATAGGCTAGGGGTGGACTATGGCTACACCTTC. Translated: CSVDRLGVDYGYTF.

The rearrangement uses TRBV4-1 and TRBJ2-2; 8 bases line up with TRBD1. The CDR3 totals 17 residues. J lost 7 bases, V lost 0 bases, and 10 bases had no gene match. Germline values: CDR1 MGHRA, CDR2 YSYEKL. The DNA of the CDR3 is TGCGCCAGCAGCCAAGAGTCCCAGACAGGGGTGGTCGGGGAGCTGTTTTTT. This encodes CASSQESQTGVVGELFF.

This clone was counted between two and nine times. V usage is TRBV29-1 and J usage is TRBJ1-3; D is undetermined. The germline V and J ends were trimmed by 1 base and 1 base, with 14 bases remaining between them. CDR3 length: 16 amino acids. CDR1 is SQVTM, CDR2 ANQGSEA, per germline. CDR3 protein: CSVEVRRAQSGNTIYF. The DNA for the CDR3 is TGCAGCGTTGAAGTCAGGAGGGCCCAATCTGGAAACACCATATATTTT.

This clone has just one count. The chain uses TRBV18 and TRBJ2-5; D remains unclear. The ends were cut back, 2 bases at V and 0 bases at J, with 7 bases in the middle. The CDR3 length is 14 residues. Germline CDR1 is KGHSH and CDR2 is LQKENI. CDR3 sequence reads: CASSPAGNQETQYF. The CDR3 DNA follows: TGTGCCAGCTCACCAGCAGGCAACCAAGAGACCCAGTACTTC.

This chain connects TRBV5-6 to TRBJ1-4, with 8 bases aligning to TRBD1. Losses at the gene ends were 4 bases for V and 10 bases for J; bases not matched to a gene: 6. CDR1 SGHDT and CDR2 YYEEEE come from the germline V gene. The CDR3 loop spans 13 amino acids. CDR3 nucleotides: TGTGCCAGCAGCACGGGACAGGCCGGAAAACTGTTTTTT. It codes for CASSTGQAGKLFF.

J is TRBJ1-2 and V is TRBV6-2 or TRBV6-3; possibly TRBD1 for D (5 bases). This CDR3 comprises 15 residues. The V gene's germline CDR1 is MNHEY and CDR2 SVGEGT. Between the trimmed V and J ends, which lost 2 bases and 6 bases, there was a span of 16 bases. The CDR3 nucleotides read TGTGCCAGCAGTTACCCTCAGGGAATTTCGGATGGCTACACCTTC. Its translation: CASSYPQGISDGYTF.

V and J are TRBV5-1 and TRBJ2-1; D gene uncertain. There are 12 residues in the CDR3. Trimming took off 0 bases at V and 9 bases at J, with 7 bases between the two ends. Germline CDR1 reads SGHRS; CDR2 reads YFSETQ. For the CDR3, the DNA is TGCGCCAGCAGCTTGGCACTTGGTGAGCAGTTCTTC. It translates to CASSLALGEQFF.

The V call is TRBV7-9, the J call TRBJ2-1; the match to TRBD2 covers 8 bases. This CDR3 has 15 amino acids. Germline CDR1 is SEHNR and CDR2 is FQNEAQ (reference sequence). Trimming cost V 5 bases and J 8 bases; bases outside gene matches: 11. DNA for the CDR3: TGTGCCAGCAGCCAAACGGGGGGGCCGAACGATGAGCAGTTCTTC. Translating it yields CASSQTGGPNDEQFF.

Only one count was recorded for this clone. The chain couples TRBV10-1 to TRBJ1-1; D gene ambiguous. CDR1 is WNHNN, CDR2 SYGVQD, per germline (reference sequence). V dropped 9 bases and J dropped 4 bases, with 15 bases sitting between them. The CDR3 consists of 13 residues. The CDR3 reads CARNDRVVTEAFF. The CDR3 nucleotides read TGCGCCAGAAATGACCGGGTGGTCACTGAAGCTTTCTTT.

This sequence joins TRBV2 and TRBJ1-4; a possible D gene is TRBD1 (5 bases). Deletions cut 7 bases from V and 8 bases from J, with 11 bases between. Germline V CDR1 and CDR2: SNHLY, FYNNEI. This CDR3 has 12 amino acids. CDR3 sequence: CASNFGGEKLFF. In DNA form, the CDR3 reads TGTGCCAGCAATTTCGGGGGGGAAAAACTGTTTTTT.

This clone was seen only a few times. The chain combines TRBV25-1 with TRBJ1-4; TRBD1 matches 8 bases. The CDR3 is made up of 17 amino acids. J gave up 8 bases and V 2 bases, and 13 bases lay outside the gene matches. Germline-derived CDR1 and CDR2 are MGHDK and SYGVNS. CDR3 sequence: CASSEQVFGQGGEKLFF. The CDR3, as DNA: TGTGCCAGCAGTGAACAAGTGTTCGGACAGGGTGGAGAAAAACTGTTTTTT.

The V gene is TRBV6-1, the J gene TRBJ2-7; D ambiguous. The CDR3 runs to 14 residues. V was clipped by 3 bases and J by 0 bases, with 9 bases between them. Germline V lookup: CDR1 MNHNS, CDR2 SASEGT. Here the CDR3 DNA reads TGTGCCAGCAGTGATCCCAACAGCTCCTACGAGCAGTACTTC. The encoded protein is CASSDPNSSYEQYF.

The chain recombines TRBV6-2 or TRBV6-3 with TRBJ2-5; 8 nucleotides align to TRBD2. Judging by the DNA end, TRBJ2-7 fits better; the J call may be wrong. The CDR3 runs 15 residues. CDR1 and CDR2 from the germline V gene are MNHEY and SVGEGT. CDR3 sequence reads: CASSYQRTSRYEQYF. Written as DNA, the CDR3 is TGTGCCAGCAGTTATCAACGGACTAGCAGGTACGAGCAGTACTTC.

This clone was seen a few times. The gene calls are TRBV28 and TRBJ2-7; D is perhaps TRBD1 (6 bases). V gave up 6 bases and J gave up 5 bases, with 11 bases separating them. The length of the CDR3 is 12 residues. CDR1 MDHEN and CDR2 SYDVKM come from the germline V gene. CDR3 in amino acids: CASSANRDEQYF. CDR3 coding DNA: TGTGCCAGCAGCGCCAACAGGGACGAGCAGTACTTC.

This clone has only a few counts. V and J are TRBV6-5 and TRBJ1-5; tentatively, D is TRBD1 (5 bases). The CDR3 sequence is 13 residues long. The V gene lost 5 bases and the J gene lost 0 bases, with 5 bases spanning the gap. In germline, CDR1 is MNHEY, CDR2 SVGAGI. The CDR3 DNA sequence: TGTGCCAGCAGTCAGGGTAGCAATCAGCCCCAGCATTTT. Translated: CASSQGSNQPQHF.

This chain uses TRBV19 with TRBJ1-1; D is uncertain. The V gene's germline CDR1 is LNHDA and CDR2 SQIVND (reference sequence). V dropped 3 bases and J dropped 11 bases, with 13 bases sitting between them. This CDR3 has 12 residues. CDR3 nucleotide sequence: TGTGCCAGTAGTATTGGAGACTTCGGGGCTTTCTTT. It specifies CASSIGDFGAFF. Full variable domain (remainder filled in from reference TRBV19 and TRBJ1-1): DGGITQSPKYLFRKEGQNVTLSCEQNLNHDAMYWYRQDPGQGLRLIYYSQIVNDFQKGDIAEGYSVSREKKESFPLTVTSAQKNPTAFYLCASSIGDFGAFFGQGTRLTVV.

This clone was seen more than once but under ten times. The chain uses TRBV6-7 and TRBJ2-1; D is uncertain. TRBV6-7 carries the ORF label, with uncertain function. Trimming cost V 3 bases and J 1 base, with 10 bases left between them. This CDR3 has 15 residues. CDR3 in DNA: TGTGCCAGCAGTTATGAGAATTCTTCCTACAATGAGCAGTTCTTC. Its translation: CASSYENSSYNEQFF.

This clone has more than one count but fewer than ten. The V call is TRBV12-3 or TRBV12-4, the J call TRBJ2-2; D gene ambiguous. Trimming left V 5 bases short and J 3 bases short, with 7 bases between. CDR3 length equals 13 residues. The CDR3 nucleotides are TGTGCCAGCAGTCCCCAGGACACCGGGGAGCTGTTTTTT. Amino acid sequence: CASSPQDTGELFF.